A selection of T cell receptor beta chains follows, all from one sample in a study of CD8+CD57+ T cells in acquired aplastic anemia. TCRdb recomputed calls from the reads with MiXCR, one row per CDR3 protein. The sample includes under 200,000 distinct CDR3 sequences, around 75% of them seen just once. Sequenced sample: sorted CD4+, CD8+, or CD8+CD57+ T cells (not recorded which) from PBMCs. The source is a human donor with aplastic anemia. Each CDR3 is given with its conserved first and last residue. A D gene is named only where the DNA matches it firmly. Clone size is given for some rows only: seen once, a few or many times, or a class if the clone is expanded.

size: .
D: TRBD2
J: TRBJ2-1
V: TRBV7-3
CDR3: CASSPFGAGGPGQFF
DNA: TGTGCCAGCAGCCCTTTTGGCGCGGGGGGGCCTGGGCAGTTCTTC

size: .
D: .
J: TRBJ2-5
V: TRBV7-3
CDR3: CASSLSLGDETQYF
DNA: TGTGCCAGCAGTTTAAGTCTGGGAGACGAGACCCAGTACTTC

size: .
D: .
J: TRBJ2-3
V: TRBV7-8
CDR3: CASSLLGGADTQYF
DNA: TGTGCCAGCAGCTTATTGGGGGGCGCAGATACGCAGTATTTT

size: .
D: .
J: TRBJ2-5
V: TRBV11-2
CDR3: CASSLDPGNQYF
DNA: TGTGCCAGCAGCTTAGATCCAGGGAACCAGTACTTC

size: .
D: .
J: TRBJ2-7
V: TRBV12-3/TRBV12-4
CDR3: CASSFQAGAYEQYF
DNA: TGTGCCAGCAGTTTTCAGGCAGGGGCCTACGAGCAGTACTTC

size: .
D: .
J: TRBJ1-6
V: TRBV2
CDR3: CASMARGNPPLHF
DNA: TGTGCCAGCATGGCCAGGGGAAATCCACCCCTCCACTTT

size: .
D: .
J: TRBJ1-1
V: TRBV12-3/TRBV12-4
CDR3: CASNYGRLNTEAFF
DNA: TGTGCCAGCAACTACGGCAGATTGAACACTGAAGCTTTCTTT

size: .
D: .
J: TRBJ1-5
V: TRBV19
CDR3: CATGQPYSNQPQHF
DNA: TGTGCCACCGGACAGCCATATAGCAATCAGCCCCAGCATTTT

size: .
D: TRBD2
J: TRBJ2-5
V: TRBV7-3
CDR3: CASSFVAGAETQYF
DNA: TGTGCCAGCAGCTTCGTAGCGGGAGCAGAGACCCAGTACTTC

size: few
D: TRBD2
J: TRBJ2-5
V: TRBV24-1
CDR3: CATSDFGRGGRTQTQYF
DNA: TGTGCCACCAGTGATTTCGGGCGGGGGGGCCGCACGCAAACCCAGTACTTC

size: .
D: TRBD1
J: TRBJ1-2
V: TRBV24-1
CDR3: CATSPGGDYGYTF
DNA: TGTGCCACCAGTCCAGGGGGCGACTATGGCTACACCTTC

size: .
D: .
J: TRBJ1-2
V: TRBV10-3
CDR3: CAIGSGSIVYGYTF
DNA: TGTGCCATCGGCTCAGGGAGCATAGTCTATGGCTACACCTTC

size: .
D: .
J: TRBJ1-1
V: TRBV7-2
CDR3: CASSSGFYTEAFF
DNA: TGTGCCAGCAGCTCGGGGTTTTACACTGAAGCTTTCTTT

size: .
D: TRBD2
J: TRBJ2-2
V: TRBV10-1
CDR3: CASSGTSDSVELFF
DNA: TGCGCCAGCAGTGGGACTAGCGACTCGGTGGAACTGTTTTTT

size: few
D: .
J: TRBJ2-4
V: TRBV24-1
CDR3: CATSDLFSRNIQYF
DNA: TGTGCCACCAGTGATTTGTTTTCAAGGAACATTCAGTACTTC

size: few
D: TRBD1
J: TRBJ2-7
V: TRBV12-3/TRBV12-4
CDR3: CASSPRQGSYEQYF
DNA: TGTGCCAGCAGCCCACGACAGGGCTCCTACGAGCAGTACTTC

size: few
D: .
J: TRBJ2-7
V: TRBV5-1
CDR3: CASSRSWGASYEQYF
DNA: TGCGCCAGCAGCCGAAGCTGGGGCGCGAGCTACGAGCAGTACTTC

size: many
D: .
J: TRBJ2-7
V: TRBV12-3/TRBV12-4
CDR3: CASSDPGTVYEQYF
DNA: TGTGCCAGCAGCGACCCCGGCACAGTGTACGAGCAGTACTTC

size: .
D: TRBD2
J: TRBJ2-7
V: TRBV5-1
CDR3: CASSLRTSGSYEQYF
DNA: TGCGCCAGCAGCCTTAGGACTAGCGGGAGCTACGAGCAGTACTTC

size: .
D: TRBD2
J: TRBJ2-2
V: TRBV5-1
CDR3: CASSLVGGASTGELFF
DNA: TGCGCCAGCAGCTTGGTCGGGGGGGCTTCCACCGGGGAGCTGTTTTTT

size: .
D: TRBD1
J: TRBJ1-1
V: TRBV7-2
CDR3: CASSPRTGGTEAFF
DNA: TGTGCCAGCAGCCCGCGGACAGGGGGCACTGAAGCTTTCTTT

size: few
D: TRBD2
J: TRBJ2-7
V: TRBV29-1
CDR3: CSVTRGGGSSYEQYF
DNA: TGCAGCGTTACCAGGGGCGGGGGGTCGTCCTACGAGCAGTACTTC

size: few
D: .
J: TRBJ1-1
V: TRBV10-3
CDR3: CAISESVGTVNTEAFF
DNA: TGTGCCATCAGTGAGTCGGTAGGGACCGTGAACACTGAAGCTTTCTTT

size: .
D: .
J: TRBJ2-5
V: TRBV7-9
CDR3: CASSVGGADQETQYF
DNA: TGTGCCAGCAGCGTAGGAGGGGCGGACCAAGAGACCCAGTACTTC

size: few
D: TRBD1
J: TRBJ1-4
V: TRBV20-1
CDR3: CSAPRDRGNEKLFF
DNA: TGCAGTGCACCCCGGGACAGGGGGAATGAAAAACTGTTTTTT

size: .
D: .
J: TRBJ1-2
V: TRBV2
CDR3: CASNRLNYGYTF
DNA: TGTGCCAGCAATAGACTTAACTATGGCTACACCTTC

size: few
D: .
J: TRBJ2-7
V: TRBV7-9
CDR3: CASSPGSHTYEQYF
DNA: TGTGCCAGCAGTCCGGGGAGCCATACCTACGAGCAGTACTTC

size: .
D: .
J: TRBJ1-3
V: TRBV5-1
CDR3: CASSAGHNGGNTIYF
DNA: TGCGCCAGCAGCGCCGGACATAATGGCGGAAACACCATATATTTT

size: .
D: .
J: TRBJ1-1
V: TRBV7-9
CDR3: CASSRTGTEAFF
DNA: TGTGCCAGCAGCCGGACGGGCACTGAAGCTTTCTTT

size: .
D: .
J: TRBJ2-7
V: TRBV29-1
CDR3: CSVVAAYEQYF
DNA: TGCAGCGTTGTAGCGGCCTACGAGCAGTACTTC

size: .
D: .
J: TRBJ2-7
V: TRBV9
CDR3: CASSVATSSYEQYF
DNA: TGTGCCAGCAGCGTAGCTACAAGCTCCTACGAGCAGTACTTC

size: .
D: .
J: TRBJ2-1
V: TRBV20-1
CDR3: CSITGRDEQFF
DNA: TGCAGTATCACAGGGCGCGATGAGCAGTTCTTC

size: .
D: TRBD2
J: TRBJ2-1
V: TRBV7-9
CDR3: CASSAGTSGMYNEQFF
DNA: TGTGCCAGCAGCGCCGGGACTAGCGGAATGTACAATGAGCAGTTCTTC

size: .
D: TRBD1
J: TRBJ2-4
V: TRBV20-1
CDR3: CSARDRVGVNIQYF
DNA: TGCAGTGCTAGGGACAGGGTGGGGGTAAACATTCAGTACTTC

size: many
D: .
J: TRBJ2-5
V: TRBV25-1
CDR3: CASSEGQTYQETQYF
DNA: TGTGCCAGCTCAGAAGGGCAGACGTACCAAGAGACCCAGTACTTC

size: once
D: TRBD1
J: TRBJ2-2
V: TRBV5-1
CDR3: CASSLTGDPNTGELFF
DNA: TGCGCCAGCAGCTTGACAGGGGATCCGAACACCGGGGAGCTGTTTTTT

size: .
D: TRBD1
J: TRBJ2-5
V: TRBV7-7
CDR3: CASSAGTGVETQYF
DNA: TGTGCTAGCAGTGCCGGGACAGGGGTTGAGACCCAGTACTTC

size: .
D: .
J: TRBJ2-2
V: TRBV29-1
CDR3: CSVSGTGELFF
DNA: TGCAGCGTCAGCGGAACCGGGGAGCTGTTTTTT

size: .
D: .
J: TRBJ1-3
V: TRBV25-1
CDR3: CASNDFGNTIYF
DNA: TGTGCCAGCAATGATTTTGGAAACACCATATATTTT

size: few
D: .
J: TRBJ2-3
V: TRBV9
CDR3: CASSVTRVSTDTQYF
DNA: TGTGCCAGCAGCGTAACACGGGTGAGCACAGATACGCAGTATTTT

size: few
D: .
J: TRBJ1-1
V: TRBV19
CDR3: CASSALQGKNTEAFF
DNA: TGTGCCAGTAGTGCCCTACAGGGAAAGAACACTGAAGCTTTCTTT

size: .
D: .
J: TRBJ2-5
V: TRBV7-9
CDR3: CASSLFGDQETQYF
DNA: TGTGCCAGCAGCTTATTTGGGGACCAAGAGACCCAGTACTTC

size: .
D: TRBD1
J: TRBJ2-7
V: TRBV6-1
CDR3: CASSWVGTGSEQYF
DNA: TGTGCCAGCAGCTGGGTCGGGACAGGGAGCGAGCAGTACTTC

size: .
D: .
J: TRBJ2-2
V: TRBV19
CDR3: CASSSTGRYTGELFF
DNA: TGTGCCAGTAGCTCGACAGGGAGGTACACCGGGGAGCTGTTTTTT

size: .
D: .
J: TRBJ2-1
V: TRBV19
CDR3: CASSNEYGTGDYNEQFF
DNA: TGTGCCAGTAGTAATGAGTACGGGACCGGGGACTACAATGAGCAGTTCTTC

size: once
D: .
J: TRBJ1-2
V: TRBV19
CDR3: CASSIQGFSLGYTF
DNA: TGCGCCAGTAGTATACAGGGATTTTCCCTTGGCTACACCTTC

size: .
D: .
J: TRBJ1-6
V: TRBV20-1
CDR3: CSASTHGTASPLHF
DNA: TGCAGTGCTTCCACCCACGGCACGGCTTCACCCCTCCACTTT

size: .
D: .
J: TRBJ1-1
V: TRBV13
CDR3: CASSLISVNTEAFF
DNA: TGTGCCAGCAGCTTAATCAGCGTGAACACTGAAGCTTTCTTT

size: .
D: .
J: TRBJ1-2
V: TRBV7-2
CDR3: CASSPETANYGYTF
DNA: TGTGCCAGCAGCCCAGAGACAGCTAACTATGGCTACACCTTC

size: .
D: TRBD1
J: TRBJ2-2
V: TRBV5-4
CDR3: CASSLAGTGNTGELFF
DNA: TGTGCCAGCAGCTTGGCCGGGACAGGCAACACCGGGGAGCTGTTTTTT

size: .
D: .
J: TRBJ1-5
V: TRBV2
CDR3: CASSELSPQGDQPQHF
DNA: TGTGCCAGCAGTGAACTAAGTCCACAGGGAGATCAGCCCCAGCATTTT

size: .
D: TRBD1
J: TRBJ1-6
V: TRBV7-2
CDR3: CASSLEAGQNSPLHF
DNA: TGTGCCAGCAGCTTAGAAGCGGGACAGAACTCACCCCTCCACTTT

size: few
D: .
J: TRBJ1-1
V: TRBV19
CDR3: CASSMSQGSTEAFF
DNA: TGTGCCAGTAGTATGTCCCAGGGGAGCACTGAAGCTTTCTTT

size: few
D: .
J: TRBJ2-6
V: TRBV2
CDR3: CASSTRGSGANVLTF
DNA: TGTGCCAGCAGTACCAGGGGCTCTGGGGCCAACGTCCTGACTTTC